The clone carrying this T cell receptor beta chain showed up just a few times. Trimming cost V 0 bases and J 2 bases, with 9 bases left between them. The CDR3 runs 15 residues. Germline-derived CDR1 and CDR2 are SGHVS and FQNEAQ. This sample is drawn from a study of beta chain features in type 1 diabetes. Looking at the study overall: Examination of sorted cells across all samples involved around 100,000,000 cells.

The study reverse transcribed the entire isolated RNA, so it sequenced expressed TCRB transcripts. Data came from immunoSEQ multiplex PCR; TCRdb stores just in-frame clones and leaves some out. The table records around 300,000 clones, 14% of them present only once. The authors took one heparinised blood draw, averaging about 116 mL, from each donor. The rearrangement uses TRBV7-8 and TRBJ2-3; D might be TRBD2 (5 bases). Sequencing was done on a sample of central memory CD4+ T cells from blood. The source of this sequence is a man aged 30-40 years in good health. The DNA of the CDR3 is TGTGCCAGCAGCTTAGCGGGAGCGATCACAGATACGCAGTATTTT. Translation: CASSLAGAITDTQYF.